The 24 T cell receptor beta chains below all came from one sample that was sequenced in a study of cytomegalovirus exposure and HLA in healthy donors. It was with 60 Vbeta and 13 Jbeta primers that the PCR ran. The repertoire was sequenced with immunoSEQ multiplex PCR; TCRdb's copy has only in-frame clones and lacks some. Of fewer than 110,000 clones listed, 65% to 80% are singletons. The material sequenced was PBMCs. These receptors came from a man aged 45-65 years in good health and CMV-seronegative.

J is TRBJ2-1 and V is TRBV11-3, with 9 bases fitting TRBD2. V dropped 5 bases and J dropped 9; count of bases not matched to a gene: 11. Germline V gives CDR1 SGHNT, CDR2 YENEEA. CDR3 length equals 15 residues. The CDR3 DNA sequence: TGTGCCAGCAGCAGAGGGGTAGCGGGAGCGGGTGAGCAGTTCTTC. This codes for CASSRGVAGAGEQFF.

CDR3 DNA: TGTGCCAGCTCATTATCCCTCCCGGGGTCGGGAGAGACCCAGTACTTC. It yields the protein CASSLSLPGSGETQYF. J is TRBJ2-5 and V is TRBV18; tentative D call: TRBD2 (5 bases). This CDR3 region has 16 residues. Trimming shortened V by 5 bases and J by 4 bases, and 20 bases separated the two germline ends. Germline-derived CDR1 and CDR2 are KGHSH and LQKENI.

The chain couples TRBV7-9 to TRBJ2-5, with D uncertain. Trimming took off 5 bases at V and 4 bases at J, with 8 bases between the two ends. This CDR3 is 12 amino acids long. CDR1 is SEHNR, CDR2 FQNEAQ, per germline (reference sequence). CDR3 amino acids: CASSRARETQYF. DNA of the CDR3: TGTGCCAGCAGCCGCGCACGAGAGACCCAGTACTTC.

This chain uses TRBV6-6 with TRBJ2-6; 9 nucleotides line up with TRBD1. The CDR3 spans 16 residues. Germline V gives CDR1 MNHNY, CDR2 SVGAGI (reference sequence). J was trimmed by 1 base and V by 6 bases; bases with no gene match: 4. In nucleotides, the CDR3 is TGTGCCAGCAGGCCCGGGACAGGGTCTGGGGCCAACGTCCTGACTTTC. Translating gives CASRPGTGSGANVLTF.

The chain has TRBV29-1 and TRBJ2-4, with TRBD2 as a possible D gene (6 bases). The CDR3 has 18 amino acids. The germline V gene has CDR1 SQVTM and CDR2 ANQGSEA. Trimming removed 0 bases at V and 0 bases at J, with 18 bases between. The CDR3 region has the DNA TGCAGCGTTGAAGATAGGGGTAGCGGTGCCCTAGCCAAAAACATTCAGTACTTC. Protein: CSVEDRGSGALAKNIQYF.

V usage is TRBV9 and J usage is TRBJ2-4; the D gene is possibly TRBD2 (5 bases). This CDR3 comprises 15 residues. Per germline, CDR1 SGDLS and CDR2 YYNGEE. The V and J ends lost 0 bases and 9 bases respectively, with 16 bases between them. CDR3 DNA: TGTGCCAGCAGCGTAGATCGATCGGGCGCGGGCATTCAGTACTTC. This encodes CASSVDRSGAGIQYF. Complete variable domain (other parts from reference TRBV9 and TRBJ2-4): DSGVTQTPKHLITATGQRVTLRCSPRSGDLSVYWYQQSLDQGLQFLIQYYNGEERAKGNILERFSAQQFPDLHSELNLSSLELGDSALYFCASSVDRSGAGIQYFGAGTRLSVL.

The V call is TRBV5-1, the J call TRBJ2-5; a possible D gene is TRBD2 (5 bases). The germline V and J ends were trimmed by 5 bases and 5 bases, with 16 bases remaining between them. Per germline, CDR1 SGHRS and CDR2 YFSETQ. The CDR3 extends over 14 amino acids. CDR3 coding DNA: TGCGCCAGCAGTTATACTAGGCTGGGGGAGACCCAGTACTTC. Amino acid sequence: CASSYTRLGETQYF.

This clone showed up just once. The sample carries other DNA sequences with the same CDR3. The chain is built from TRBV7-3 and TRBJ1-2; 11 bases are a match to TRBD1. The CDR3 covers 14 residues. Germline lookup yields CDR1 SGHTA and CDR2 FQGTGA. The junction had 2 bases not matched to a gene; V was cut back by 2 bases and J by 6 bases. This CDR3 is CASSLGQGADGYTF. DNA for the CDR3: TGTGCCAGCAGCTTAGGACAGGGGGCAGATGGCTACACCTTC.

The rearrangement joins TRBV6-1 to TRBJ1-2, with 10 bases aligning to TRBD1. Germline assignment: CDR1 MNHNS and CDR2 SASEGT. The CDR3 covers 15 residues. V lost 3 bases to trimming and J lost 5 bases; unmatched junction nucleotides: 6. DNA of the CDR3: TGTGCCAGCAGTGAGGGACAGGGGTTGGGATATGGCTACACCTTC. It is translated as CASSEGQGLGYGYTF.

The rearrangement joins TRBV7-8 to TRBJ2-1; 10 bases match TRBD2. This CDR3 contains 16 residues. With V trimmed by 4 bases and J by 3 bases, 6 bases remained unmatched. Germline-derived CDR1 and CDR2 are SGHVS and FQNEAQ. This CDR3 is CASSWLAGALYNEQFF. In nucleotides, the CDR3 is TGTGCCAGCAGCTGGCTAGCGGGAGCTCTCTACAATGAGCAGTTCTTC.

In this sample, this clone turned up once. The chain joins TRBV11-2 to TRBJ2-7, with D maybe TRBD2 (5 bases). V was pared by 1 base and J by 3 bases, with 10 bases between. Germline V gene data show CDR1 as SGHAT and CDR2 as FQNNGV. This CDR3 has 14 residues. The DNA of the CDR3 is TGTGCCAGCAGCTTAGTGCGGGCCCACTACGAGCAGTACTTC. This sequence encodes CASSLVRAHYEQYF.

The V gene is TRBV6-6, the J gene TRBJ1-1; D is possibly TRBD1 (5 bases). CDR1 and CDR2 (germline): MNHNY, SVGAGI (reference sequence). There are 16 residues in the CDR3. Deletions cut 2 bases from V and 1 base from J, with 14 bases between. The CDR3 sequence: CASSYPNGGGNTEAFF. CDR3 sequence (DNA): TGTGCCAGCAGTTACCCCAACGGGGGGGGGAACACTGAAGCTTTCTTT.

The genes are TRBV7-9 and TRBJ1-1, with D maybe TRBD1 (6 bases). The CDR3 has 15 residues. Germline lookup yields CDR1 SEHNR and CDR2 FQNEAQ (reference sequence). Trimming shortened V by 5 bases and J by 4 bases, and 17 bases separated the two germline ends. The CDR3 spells CASSPTTGGGTEAFF. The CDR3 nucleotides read TGTGCCAGCAGCCCCACGACAGGAGGAGGCACTGAAGCTTTCTTT.

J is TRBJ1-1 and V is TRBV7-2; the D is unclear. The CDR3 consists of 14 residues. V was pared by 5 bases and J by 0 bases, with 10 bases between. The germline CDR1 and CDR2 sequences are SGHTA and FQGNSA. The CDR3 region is CASSHGLLNTEAFF. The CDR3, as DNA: TGTGCCAGCAGCCATGGACTGCTGAACACTGAAGCTTTCTTT.

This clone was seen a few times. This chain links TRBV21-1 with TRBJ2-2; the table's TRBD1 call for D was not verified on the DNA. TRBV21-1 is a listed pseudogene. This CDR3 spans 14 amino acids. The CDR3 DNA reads TGTGCCGACAGCCCCGGGACAGGGGCCGGGGAGCTGTTTTTT. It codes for CADSPGTGAGELFF.

The CDR3 DNA sequence: TGCGCCAGCAGCCAAGAGTCGAGTGGAAAACTGTTTTTT. Encoded protein: CASSQESSGKLFF. This sequence joins TRBV4-1 and TRBJ1-4; D is uncertain. Trimming pared 0 bases from V and 10 bases from J, leaving 9 bases between. The germline CDR1 and CDR2 sequences are MGHRA and YSYEKL. The CDR3 has 13 residues.

CDR3 DNA: TGTGCCAGCACCCAGCCCGGGGGGTACGAGCAGTACTTC. This sequence encodes CASTQPGGYEQYF. This chain joins TRBV6-6 and TRBJ2-7, with 7 nucleotides matching TRBD2. The J segment lost 4 bases and the V segment lost 7 bases, leaving 7 bases of the junction unmatched. The V gene's germline CDR1 is MNHNY and CDR2 SVGAGI (reference sequence). The CDR3 runs to 13 residues.

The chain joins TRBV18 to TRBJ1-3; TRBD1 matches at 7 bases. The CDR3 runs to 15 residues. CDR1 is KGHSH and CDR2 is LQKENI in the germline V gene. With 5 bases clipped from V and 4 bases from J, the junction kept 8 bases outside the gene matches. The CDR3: CASSTLQGPGNTIYF. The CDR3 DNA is TGTGCCAGCTCAACTTTACAGGGGCCGGGAAACACCATATATTTT.

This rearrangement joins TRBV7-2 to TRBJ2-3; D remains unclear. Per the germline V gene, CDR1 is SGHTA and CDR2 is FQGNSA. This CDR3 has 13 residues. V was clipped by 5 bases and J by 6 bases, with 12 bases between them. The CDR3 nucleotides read TGTGCCAGCAGCGCGGTTCCACCCGATACGCAGTATTTT. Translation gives CASSAVPPDTQYF. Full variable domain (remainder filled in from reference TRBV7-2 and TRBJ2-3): GAGVSQSPSNKVTEKGKDVELRCDPISGHTALYWYRQSLGQGLEFLIYFQGNSAPDKSGLPSDRFSAERTGGSVSTLTIQRTQQEDSAVYLCASSAVPPDTQYFGPGTRLTVL.

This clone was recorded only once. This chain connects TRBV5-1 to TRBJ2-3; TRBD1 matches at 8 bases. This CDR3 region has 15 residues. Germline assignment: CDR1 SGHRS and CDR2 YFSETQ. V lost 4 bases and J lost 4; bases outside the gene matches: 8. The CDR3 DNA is TGCGCCAGCAGCATCGGACAGGGTATCGCAGATACGCAGTATTTT. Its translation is CASSIGQGIADTQYF.

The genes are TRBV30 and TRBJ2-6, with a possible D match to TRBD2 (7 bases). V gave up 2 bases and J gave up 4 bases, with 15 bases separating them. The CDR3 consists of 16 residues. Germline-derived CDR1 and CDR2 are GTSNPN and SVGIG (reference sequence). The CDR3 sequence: CAWSNPGGEGANVLTF. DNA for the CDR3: TGTGCCTGGAGTAACCCGGGGGGCGAAGGGGCCAACGTCCTGACTTTC.

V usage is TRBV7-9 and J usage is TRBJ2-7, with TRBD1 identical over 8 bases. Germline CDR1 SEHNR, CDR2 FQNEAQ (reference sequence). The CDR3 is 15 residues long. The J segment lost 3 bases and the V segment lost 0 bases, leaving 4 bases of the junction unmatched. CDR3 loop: CASSLASGGSYEQYF. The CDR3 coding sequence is TGTGCCAGCAGCTTAGCATCAGGGGGCAGCTACGAGCAGTACTTC.

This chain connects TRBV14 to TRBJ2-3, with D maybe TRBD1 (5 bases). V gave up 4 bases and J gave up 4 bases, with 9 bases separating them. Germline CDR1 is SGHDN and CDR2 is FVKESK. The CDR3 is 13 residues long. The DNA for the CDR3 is TGTGCCAGCAGCCTCAGGGTGGCAGATACGCAGTATTTT. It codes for CASSLRVADTQYF.

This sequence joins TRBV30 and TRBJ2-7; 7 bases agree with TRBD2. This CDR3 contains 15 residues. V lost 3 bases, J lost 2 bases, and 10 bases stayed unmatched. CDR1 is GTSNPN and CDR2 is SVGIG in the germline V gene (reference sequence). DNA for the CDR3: TGTGCCTGGAGGGGAGGGAGAGGCAGGGCCTACGAGCAGTACTTC. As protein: CAWRGGRGRAYEQYF.